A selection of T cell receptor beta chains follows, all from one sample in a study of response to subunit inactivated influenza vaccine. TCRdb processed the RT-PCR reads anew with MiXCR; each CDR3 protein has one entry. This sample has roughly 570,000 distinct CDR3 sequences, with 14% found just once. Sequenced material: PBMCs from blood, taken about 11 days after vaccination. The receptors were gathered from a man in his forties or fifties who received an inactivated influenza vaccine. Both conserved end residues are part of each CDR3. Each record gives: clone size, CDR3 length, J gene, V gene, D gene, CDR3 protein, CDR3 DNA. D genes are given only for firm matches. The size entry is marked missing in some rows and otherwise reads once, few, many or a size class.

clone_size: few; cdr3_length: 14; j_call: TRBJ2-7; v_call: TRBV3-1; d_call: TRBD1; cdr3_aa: CASSQAGQSYEQYF; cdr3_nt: TGTGCCAGCAGCCAAGCGGGACAGTCCTACGAGCAGTACTTC
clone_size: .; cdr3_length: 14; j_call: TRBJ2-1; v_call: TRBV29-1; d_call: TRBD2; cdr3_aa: CSVIAGVTYNEQFF; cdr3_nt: TGCAGCGTTATAGCGGGGGTCACCTACAATGAGCAGTTCTTC
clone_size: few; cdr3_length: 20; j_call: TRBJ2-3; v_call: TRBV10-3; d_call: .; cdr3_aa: CAISEPVTGGPWNRPDTQYF; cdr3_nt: TGTGCCATCAGTGAGCCAGTGACCGGGGGGCCATGGAACCGCCCAGATACGCAGTATTTT
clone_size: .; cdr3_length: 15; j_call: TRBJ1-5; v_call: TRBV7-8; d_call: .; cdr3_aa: CASSLGPMDGQPQHF; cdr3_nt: TGTGCCAGCAGCTTAGGGCCAATGGATGGACAGCCCCAGCATTTT
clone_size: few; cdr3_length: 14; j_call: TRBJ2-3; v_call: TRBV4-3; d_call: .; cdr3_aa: CASSPGVETDTQYF; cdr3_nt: TGCGCCAGCAGCCCCGGCGTGGAAACAGATACGCAGTATTTT
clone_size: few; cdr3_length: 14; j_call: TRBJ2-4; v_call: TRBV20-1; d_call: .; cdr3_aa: CSASPRGAKNIQYF; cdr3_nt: TGCAGTGCTAGTCCCCGGGGGGCCAAAAACATTCAGTACTTC
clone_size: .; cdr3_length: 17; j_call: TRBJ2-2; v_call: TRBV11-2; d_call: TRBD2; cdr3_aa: CASSTGASGANTGELFF; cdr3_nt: TGTGCCAGCAGCACCGGGGCTAGCGGGGCGAACACCGGGGAGCTGTTTTTT
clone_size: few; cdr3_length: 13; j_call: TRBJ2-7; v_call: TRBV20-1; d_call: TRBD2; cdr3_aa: CSATGTRTYEQYF; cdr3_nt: TGCAGTGCCACCGGGACTAGGACCTACGAGCAGTACTTC
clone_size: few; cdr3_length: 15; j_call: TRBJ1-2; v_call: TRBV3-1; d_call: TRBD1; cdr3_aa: CASSQWLGQGYGYTF; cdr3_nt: TGTGCCAGCAGCCAATGGCTGGGACAGGGCTATGGCTACACCTTC
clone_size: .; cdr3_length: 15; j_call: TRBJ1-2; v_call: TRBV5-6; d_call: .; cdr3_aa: CASSLGTPGTYGYTF; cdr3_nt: TGTGCCAGCAGCTTGGGTACCCCTGGAACTTATGGCTACACCTTC
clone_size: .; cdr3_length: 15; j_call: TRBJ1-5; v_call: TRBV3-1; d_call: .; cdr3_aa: CASSQAWDGNQPQHF; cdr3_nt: TGTGCCAGCAGCCAAGCCTGGGATGGCAATCAGCCCCAGCATTTT
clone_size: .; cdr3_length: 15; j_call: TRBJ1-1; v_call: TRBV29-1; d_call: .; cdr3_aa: CSGEPTGTVNTEAFF; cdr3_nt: TGCAGCGGTGAACCCACCGGGACGGTGAACACTGAAGCTTTCTTT
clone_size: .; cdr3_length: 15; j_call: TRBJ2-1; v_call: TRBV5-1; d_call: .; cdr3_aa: CASFPGRSSYNEQFF; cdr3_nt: TGCGCCAGCTTTCCGGGACGGAGCTCCTACAATGAGCAGTTCTTC
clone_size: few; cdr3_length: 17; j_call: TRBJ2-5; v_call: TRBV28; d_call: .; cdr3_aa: CASSLDRSSHYQETQYF; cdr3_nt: TGTGCCAGCAGTTTAGATAGGTCTAGTCATTACCAAGAGACCCAGTACTTC
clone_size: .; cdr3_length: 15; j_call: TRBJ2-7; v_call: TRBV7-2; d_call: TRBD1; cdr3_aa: CASSAAPGQGFEQYF; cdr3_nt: TGTGCCAGCAGCGCCGCTCCGGGACAGGGGTTTGAGCAGTACTTC
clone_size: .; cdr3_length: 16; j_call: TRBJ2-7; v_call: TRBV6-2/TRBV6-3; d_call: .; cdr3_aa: CASSYSVLLMTYEQYF; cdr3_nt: TGTGCCAGCAGTTACTCAGTTTTACTGATGACCTACGAGCAGTACTTC
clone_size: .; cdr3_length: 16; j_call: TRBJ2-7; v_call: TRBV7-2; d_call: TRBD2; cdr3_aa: CASSLLAGPISYEQYF; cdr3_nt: TGTGCCAGCAGCTTACTAGCGGGCCCCATATCCTACGAGCAGTACTTC
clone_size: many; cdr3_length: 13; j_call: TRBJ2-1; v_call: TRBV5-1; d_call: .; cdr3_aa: CASRPGSYNEQFF; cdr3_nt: TGCGCCAGTCGACCCGGCTCCTACAATGAGCAGTTCTTC
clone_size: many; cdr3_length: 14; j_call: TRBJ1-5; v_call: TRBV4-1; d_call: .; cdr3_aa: CASSQVGGNQPQHF; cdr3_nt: TGCGCCAGCAGCCAAGTAGGGGGCAATCAGCCCCAGCATTTT
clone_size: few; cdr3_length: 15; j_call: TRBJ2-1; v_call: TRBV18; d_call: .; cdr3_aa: CASSLADSSYNEQFF; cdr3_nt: TGTGCCAGCTCATTAGCAGACAGCTCCTACAATGAGCAGTTCTTC
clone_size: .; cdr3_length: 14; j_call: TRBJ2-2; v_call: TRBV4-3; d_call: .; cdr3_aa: CASSRDTNTGELFF; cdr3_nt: TGCGCCAGCAGTCGTGATACGAACACCGGGGAGCTGTTTTTT
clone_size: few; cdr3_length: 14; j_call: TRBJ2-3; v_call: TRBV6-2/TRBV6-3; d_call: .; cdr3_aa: CASSEGGAADTQYF; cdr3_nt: TGTGCCAGCAGCGAAGGGGGGGCCGCAGATACGCAGTATTTT
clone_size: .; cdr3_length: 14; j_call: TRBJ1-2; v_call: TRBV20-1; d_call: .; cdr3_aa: CSASGGHPNYGYTF; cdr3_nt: TGCAGTGCTAGCGGGGGACACCCTAACTATGGCTACACCTTC
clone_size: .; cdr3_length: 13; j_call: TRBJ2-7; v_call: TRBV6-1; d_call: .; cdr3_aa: CASSRGQPYEQYF; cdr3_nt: TGTGCCAGCAGCCGGGGGCAGCCCTACGAGCAGTACTTC
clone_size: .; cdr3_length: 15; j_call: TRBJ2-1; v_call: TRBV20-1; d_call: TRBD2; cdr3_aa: CSATSLAGGNNEQFF; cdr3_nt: TGCAGTGCTACCTCACTAGCGGGAGGGAACAATGAGCAGTTCTTC
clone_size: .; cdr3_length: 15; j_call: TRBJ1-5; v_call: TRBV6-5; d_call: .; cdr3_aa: CASSYGRGSGQPQHF; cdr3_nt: TGTGCCAGCAGTTATGGCAGGGGTTCGGGTCAGCCCCAGCATTTT
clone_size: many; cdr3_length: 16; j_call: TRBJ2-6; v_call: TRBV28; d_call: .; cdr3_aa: CASSPLIHSGANVLTF; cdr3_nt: TGTGCCAGCAGTCCTCTGATACACTCTGGGGCCAACGTCCTGACTTTC
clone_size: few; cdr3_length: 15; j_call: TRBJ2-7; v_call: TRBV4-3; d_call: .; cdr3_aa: CASSQGAHGSYEQYF; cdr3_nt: TGCGCCAGCAGCCAGGGGGCGCACGGTTCCTACGAGCAGTACTTC
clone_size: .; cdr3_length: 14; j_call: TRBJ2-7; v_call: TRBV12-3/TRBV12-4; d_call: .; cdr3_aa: CASSLRRALTEQYF; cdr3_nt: TGTGCCAGCAGTTTACGCCGGGCCCTGACCGAGCAGTACTTC
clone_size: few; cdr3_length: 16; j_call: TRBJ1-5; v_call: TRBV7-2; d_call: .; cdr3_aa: CASSLYVGISNQPQHF; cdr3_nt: TGTGCCAGCAGCTTATACGTCGGGATTAGCAATCAGCCCCAGCATTTT
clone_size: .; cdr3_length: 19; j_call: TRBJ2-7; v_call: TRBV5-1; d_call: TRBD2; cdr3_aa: CASSSEGRGVAGASYEQYF; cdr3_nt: TGCGCCAGCAGCTCAGAGGGACGGGGTGTAGCGGGAGCGAGCTACGAGCAGTACTTC
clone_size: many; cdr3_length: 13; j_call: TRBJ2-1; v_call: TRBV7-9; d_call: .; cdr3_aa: CASSLSGPNEQFF; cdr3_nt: TGTGCCAGCAGCTTATCAGGCCCCAATGAGCAGTTCTTC
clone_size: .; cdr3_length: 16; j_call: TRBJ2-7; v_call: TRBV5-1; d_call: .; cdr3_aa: CASSLGATGTSYEQYF; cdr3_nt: TGCGCCAGCAGCTTGGGCGCAACCGGGACATCCTACGAGCAGTACTTC
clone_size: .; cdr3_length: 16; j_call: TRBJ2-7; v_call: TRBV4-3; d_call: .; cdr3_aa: CASSQAGTARSYEQYF; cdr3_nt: TGCGCCAGCAGCCAAGCCGGGACGGCCCGATCCTACGAGCAGTACTTC
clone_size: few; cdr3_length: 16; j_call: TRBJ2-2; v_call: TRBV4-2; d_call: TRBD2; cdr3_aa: CASSPSGIENTGELFF; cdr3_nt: TGTGCCAGCAGTCCCAGCGGGATAGAGAACACCGGGGAGCTGTTTTTT
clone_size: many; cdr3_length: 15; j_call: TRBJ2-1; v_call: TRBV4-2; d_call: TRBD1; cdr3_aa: CASSHPGQSYNEQFF; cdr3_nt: TGTGCCAGCAGCCACCCGGGACAGTCCTACAATGAGCAGTTCTTC
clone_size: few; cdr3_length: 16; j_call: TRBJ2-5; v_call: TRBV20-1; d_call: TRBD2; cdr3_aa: CSARDAKAGVGETQYF; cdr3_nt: TGCAGTGCTAGAGACGCTAAAGCGGGGGTGGGAGAGACCCAGTACTTC
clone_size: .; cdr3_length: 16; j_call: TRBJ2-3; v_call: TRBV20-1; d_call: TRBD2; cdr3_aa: CSAHPTGSGRTNTQYF; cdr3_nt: TGCAGTGCGCACCCGACGGGGAGCGGGAGGACAAATACGCAGTATTTT
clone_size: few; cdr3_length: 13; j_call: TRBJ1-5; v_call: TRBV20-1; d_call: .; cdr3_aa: CSATSGPNQPQHF; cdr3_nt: TGCAGTGCTACCTCGGGGCCTAATCAGCCCCAGCATTTT
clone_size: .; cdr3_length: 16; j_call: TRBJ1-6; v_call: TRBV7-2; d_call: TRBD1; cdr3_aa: CASSLDRGQYNSPLHF; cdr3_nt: TGTGCCAGCAGCTTAGATCGGGGACAGTATAATTCACCCCTCCACTTT
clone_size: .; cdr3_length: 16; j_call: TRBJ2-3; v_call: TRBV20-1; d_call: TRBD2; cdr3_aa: CSGLAGVGSSSDTQYF; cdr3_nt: TGCAGCGGACTAGCGGGAGTCGGATCTTCTTCAGATACGCAGTATTTT
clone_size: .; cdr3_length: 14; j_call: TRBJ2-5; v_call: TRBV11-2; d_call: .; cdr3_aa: CASSLWAGRETQYF; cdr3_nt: TGTGCCAGCAGCTTATGGGCAGGGAGGGAGACCCAGTACTTC
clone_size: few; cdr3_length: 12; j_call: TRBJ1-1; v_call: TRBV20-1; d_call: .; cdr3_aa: CSAFLGGTEAFF; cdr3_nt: TGCAGTGCTTTCTTGGGAGGGACTGAAGCTTTCTTT
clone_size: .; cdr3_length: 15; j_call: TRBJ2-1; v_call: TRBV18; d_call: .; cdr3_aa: CASSPPALSGSEQFF; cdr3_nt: TGTGCCAGCTCACCACCGGCTCTCTCGGGTAGTGAGCAGTTCTTC
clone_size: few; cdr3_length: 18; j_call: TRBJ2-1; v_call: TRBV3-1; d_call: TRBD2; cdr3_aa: CASSQGFWASGGRNEQFF; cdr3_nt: TGTGCCAGCAGCCAAGGATTTTGGGCTAGCGGGGGAAGGAATGAGCAGTTCTTC
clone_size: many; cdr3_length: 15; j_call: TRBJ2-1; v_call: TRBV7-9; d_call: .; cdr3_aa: CASSPKGVSYNEQFF; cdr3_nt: TGTGCCAGCAGCCCGAAGGGTGTCTCCTACAATGAGCAGTTCTTC
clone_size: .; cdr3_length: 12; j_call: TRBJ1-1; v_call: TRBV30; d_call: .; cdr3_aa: CAWAEDYTEAFF; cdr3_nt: TGTGCCTGGGCGGAGGATTACACTGAAGCTTTCTTT
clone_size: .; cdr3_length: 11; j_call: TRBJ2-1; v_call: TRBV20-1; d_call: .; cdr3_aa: CSDVAYNEQFF; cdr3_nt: TGCAGTGATGTGGCCTACAATGAGCAGTTCTTC
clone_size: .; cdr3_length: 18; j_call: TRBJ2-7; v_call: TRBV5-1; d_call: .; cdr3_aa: CASTTFFAPGESVYEQYF; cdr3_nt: TGCGCCAGCACAACCTTCTTTGCACCGGGAGAAAGCGTATACGAGCAGTACTTC
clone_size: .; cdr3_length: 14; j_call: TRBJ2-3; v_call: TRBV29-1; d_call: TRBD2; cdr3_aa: CSAQSGRSTDTQYF; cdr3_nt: TGCAGCGCACAGAGCGGGAGGAGCACAGATACGCAGTATTTT
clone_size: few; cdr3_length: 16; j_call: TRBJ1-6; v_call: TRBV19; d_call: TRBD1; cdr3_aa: CASSISTGMNNSPLHF; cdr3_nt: TGTGCCAGTAGTATCTCGACAGGGATGAATAATTCACCCCTCCACTTT
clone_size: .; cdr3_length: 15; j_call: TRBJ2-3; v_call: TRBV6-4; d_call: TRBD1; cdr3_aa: CASSPTGGRSDTQYF; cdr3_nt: TGTGCCAGCAGTCCAACAGGGGGACGCTCGGATACGCAGTATTTT
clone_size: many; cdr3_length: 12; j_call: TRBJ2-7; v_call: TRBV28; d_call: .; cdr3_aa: CASSLGRSSQYF; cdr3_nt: TGTGCCAGCAGTTTAGGGAGGAGTTCGCAGTACTTC
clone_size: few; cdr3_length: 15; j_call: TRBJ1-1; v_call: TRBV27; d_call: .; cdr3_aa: CASSLFSRVNTEAFF; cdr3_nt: TGTGCCAGCAGTTTATTTTCAAGGGTAAACACTGAAGCTTTCTTT